What follows is one T cell receptor (beta chain) and its context. The data were produced by immunoSEQ multiplex PCR, yet TCRdb's version contains in-frame clones alone and is incomplete. The table includes approximately 140,000 clones, 87% detected once. The data stem from a study of blood T cell repertoires in COVID-19. The CDR3 length is 15 residues. Germline-derived CDR1 and CDR2 are SGDLS and YYNGEE. V shed 0 bases and J 10 bases; nucleotides not matched to a gene: 7. This clonotype was obtained from a woman aged 60 to 75 with active or convalescent COVID-19. Sequencing was performed on peripheral blood. The chain combines TRBV9 with TRBJ2-1; 10 bases fit TRBD2. In nucleotides, the CDR3 is TGTGCCAGCAGCGTAGCGAGCGGGGGGGCCCGCGAGCAGTTCTTC. It specifies CASSVASGGAREQFF. The variable domain in full, with the rest retrieved from reference TRBV9 and TRBJ2-1, is DSGVTQTPKHLITATGQRVTLRCSPRSGDLSVYWYQQSLDQGLQFLIQYYNGEERAKGNILERFSAQQFPDLHSELNLSSLELGDSALYFCASSVASGGAREQFFGPGTRLTVL.